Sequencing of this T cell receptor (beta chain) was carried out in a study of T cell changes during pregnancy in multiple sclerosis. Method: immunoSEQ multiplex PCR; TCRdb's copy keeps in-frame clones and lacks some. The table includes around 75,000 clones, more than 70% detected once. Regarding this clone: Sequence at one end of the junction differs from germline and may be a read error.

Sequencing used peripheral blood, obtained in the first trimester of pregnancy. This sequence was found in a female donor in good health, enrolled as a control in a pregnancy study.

The CDR3 reads CASTLDRAVGYTF. Written as DNA, the CDR3 is TGTGCCAGCACCTTGGACAGGGCAGTAGGCTACACCTTC. The chain is built from TRBV5-6 and TRBJ1-2, with 8 positions matching TRBD1. The CDR3 spans 13 residues. Germline V CDR1 and CDR2: SGHDT, YYEEEE.